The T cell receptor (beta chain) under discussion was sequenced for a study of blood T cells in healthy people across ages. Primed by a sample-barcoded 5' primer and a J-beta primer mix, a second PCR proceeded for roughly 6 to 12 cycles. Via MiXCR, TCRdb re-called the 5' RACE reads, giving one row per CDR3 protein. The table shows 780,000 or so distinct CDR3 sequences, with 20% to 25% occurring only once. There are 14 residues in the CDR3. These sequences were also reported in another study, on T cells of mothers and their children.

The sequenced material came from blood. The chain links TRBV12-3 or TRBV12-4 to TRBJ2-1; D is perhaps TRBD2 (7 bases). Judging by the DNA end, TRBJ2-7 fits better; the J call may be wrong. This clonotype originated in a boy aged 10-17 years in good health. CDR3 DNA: TGTGCCAGCAGTTTTTGGGGGGGCAGGGGCGAGCAGTACTTC. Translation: CASSFWGGRGEQYF.